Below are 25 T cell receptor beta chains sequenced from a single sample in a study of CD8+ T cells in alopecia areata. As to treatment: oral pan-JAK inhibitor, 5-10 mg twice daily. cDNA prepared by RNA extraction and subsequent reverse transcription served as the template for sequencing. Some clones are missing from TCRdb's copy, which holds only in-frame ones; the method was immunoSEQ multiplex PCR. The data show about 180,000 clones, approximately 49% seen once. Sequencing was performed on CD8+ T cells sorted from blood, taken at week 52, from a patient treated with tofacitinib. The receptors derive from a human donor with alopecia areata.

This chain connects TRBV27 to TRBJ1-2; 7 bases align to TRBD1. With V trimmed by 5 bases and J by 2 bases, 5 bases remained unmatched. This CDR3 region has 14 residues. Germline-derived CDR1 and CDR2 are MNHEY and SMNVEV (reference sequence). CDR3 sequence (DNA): TGTGCCAGCAGTATCACAGGGGTAAACTATGGCTACACCTTC. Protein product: CASSITGVNYGYTF.

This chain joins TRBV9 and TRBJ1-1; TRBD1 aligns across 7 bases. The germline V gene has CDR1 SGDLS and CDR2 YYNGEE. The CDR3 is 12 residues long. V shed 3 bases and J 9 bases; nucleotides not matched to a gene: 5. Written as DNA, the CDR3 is TGTGCCAGCAGCGCCTCGACAGGGCAAGCTTTCTTT. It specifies CASSASTGQAFF.

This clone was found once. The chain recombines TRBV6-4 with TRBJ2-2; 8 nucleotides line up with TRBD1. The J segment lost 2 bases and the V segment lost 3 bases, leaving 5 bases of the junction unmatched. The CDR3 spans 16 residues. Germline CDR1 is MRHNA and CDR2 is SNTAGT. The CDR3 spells CASSEAQGGNTGELFF. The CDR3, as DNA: TGTGCCAGCAGTGAGGCACAGGGGGGAAACACCGGGGAGCTGTTTTTT.

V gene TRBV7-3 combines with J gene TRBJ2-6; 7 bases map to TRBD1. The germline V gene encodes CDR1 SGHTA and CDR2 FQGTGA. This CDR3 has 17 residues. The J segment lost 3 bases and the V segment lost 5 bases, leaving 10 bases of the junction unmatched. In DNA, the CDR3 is TGTGCCAGCAGCATACCTAAGACAGGGCGTGGGGCCAACGTCCTGACTTTC. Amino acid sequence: CASSIPKTGRGANVLTF.

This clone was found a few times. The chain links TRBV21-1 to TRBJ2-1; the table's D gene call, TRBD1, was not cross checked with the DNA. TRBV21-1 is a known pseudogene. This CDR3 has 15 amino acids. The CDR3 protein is CASNPDRLRCNEQFF. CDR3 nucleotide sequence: TGTGCCAGCAACCCGGACAGGCTCCGTTGCAATGAGCAGTTCTTC.

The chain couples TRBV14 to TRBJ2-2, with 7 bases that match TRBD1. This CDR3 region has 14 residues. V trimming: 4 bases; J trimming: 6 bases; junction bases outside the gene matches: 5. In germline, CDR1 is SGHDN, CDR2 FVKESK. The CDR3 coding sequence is TGTGCCAGCAGCCTGACAGGGCCGGCCGGGGAGCTGTTTTTT. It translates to CASSLTGPAGELFF.

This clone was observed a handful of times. CDR3 in DNA: TGTGCCAGCAGCCTCTCGAACCCCGGGGCCACCTACGAGCAGTACTTC. It translates to CASSLSNPGATYEQYF. The chain is built from TRBV6-6 and TRBJ2-7, with D perhaps assigned TRBD1 or TRBD2 (5 bases each). This CDR3 is built from 16 residues. The V end was cut by 6 bases, the J end by 2 bases, with 20 bases between. Germline V gene data show CDR1 as MNHNY and CDR2 as SVGAGI (reference sequence).

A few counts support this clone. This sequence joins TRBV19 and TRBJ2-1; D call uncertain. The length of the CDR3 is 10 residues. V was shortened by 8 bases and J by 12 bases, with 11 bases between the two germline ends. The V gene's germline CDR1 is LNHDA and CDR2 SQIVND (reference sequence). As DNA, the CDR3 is TGTGCCAGTGGACCTGTTGCGCAGTTCTTC. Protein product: CASGPVAQFF.

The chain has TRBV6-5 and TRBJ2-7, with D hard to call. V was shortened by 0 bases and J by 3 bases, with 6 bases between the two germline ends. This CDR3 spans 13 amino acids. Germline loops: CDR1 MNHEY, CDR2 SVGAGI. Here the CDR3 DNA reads TGTGCCAGCAGTTACTCAGACGTCTACGAGCAGTACTTC. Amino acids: CASSYSDVYEQYF.

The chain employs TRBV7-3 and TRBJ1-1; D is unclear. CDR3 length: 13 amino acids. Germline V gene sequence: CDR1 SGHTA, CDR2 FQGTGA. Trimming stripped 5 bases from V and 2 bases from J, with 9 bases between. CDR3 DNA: TGTGCCAGCAGCGTCGGGGATAACACTGAAGCTTTCTTT. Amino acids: CASSVGDNTEAFF.

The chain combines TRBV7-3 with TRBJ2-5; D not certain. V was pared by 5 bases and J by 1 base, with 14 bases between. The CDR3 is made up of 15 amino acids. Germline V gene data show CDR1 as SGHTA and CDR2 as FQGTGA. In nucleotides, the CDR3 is TGTGCCAGCAGCCATGGACCGCGGCTCCAAGAGACCCAGTACTTC. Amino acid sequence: CASSHGPRLQETQYF.

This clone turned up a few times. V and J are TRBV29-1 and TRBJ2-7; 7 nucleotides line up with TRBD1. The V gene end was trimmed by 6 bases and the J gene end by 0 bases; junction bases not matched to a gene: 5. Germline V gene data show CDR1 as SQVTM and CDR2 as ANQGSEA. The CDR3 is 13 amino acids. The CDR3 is CSVLTGSSYEQYF. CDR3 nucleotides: TGCAGCGTCTTGACAGGGAGCTCCTACGAGCAGTACTTC.

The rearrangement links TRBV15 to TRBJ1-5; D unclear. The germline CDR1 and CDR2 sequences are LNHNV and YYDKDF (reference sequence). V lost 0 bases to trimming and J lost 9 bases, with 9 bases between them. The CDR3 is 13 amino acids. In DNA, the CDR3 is TGTGCCACCAGCAGAGATCCCGGCGGGCCCCAGCATTTT. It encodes CATSRDPGGPQHF.

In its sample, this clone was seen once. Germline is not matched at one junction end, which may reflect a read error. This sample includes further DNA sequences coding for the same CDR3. The CDR3 region has the DNA TGCGCCACCAGCAGACCCTTGGGGCGGGGGGCAGATACGCAGTATTTT. Amino acid sequence: CATSRPLGRGADTQYF. The chain recombines TRBV15 with TRBJ2-3; 8 nucleotides agree with TRBD2. CDR1 LNHNV and CDR2 YYDKDF come from the germline V gene (reference sequence). This CDR3 spans 16 amino acids.

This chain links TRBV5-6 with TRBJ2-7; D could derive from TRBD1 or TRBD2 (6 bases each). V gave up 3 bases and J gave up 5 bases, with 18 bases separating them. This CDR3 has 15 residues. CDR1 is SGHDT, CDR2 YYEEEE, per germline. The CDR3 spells CASSYPEEGDHEQYF. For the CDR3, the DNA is TGTGCCAGCAGCTATCCGGAGGAGGGGGACCACGAGCAGTACTTC.

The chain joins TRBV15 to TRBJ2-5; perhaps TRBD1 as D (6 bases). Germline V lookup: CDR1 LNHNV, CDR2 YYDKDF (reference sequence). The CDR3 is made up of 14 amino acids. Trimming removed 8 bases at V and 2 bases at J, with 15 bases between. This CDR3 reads CATADGGMQETQYF. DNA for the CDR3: TGTGCCACCGCGGATGGGGGCATGCAAGAGACCCAGTACTTC.

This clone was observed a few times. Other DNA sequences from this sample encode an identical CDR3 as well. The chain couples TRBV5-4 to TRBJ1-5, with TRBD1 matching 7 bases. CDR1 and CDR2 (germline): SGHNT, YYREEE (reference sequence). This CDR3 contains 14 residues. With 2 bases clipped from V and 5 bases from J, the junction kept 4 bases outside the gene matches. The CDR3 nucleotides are TGTGCCAGCAGCTTAGGAGGGGGCGATCAGCCCCAGCATTTT. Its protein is CASSLGGGDQPQHF.

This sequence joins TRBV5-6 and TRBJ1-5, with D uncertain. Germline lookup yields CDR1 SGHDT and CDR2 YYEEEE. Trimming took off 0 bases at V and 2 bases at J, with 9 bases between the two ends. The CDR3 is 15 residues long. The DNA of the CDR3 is TGTGCCAGCAGCTTGGCCGCCCTTCGCAATCAGCCCCAGCATTTT. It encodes CASSLAALRNQPQHF.

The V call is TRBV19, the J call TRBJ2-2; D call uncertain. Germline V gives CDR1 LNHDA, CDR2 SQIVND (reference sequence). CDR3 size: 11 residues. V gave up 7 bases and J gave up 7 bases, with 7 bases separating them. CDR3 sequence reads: CASIGYGELFF. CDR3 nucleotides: TGTGCCAGTATAGGTTACGGGGAGCTGTTTTTT. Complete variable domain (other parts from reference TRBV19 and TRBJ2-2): DGGITQSPKYLFRKEGQNVTLSCEQNLNHDAMYWYRQDPGQGLRLIYYSQIVNDFQKGDIAEGYSVSREKKESFPLTVTSAQKNPTAFYLCASIGYGELFFGEGSRLTVL.

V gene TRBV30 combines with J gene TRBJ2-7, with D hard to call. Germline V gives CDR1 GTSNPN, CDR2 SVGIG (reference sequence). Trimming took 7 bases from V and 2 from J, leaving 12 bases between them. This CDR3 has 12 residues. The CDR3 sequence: CALALQAYEQYF. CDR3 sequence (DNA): TGTGCCTTGGCACTGCAAGCCTACGAGCAGTACTTC.

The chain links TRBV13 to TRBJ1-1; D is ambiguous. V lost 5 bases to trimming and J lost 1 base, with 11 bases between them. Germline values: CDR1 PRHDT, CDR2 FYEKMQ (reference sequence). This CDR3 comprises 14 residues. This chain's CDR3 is CASSPRKGNTEAFF. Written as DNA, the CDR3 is TGTGCCAGCAGCCCCCGGAAAGGGAACACTGAAGCTTTCTTT.

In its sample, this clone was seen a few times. Here the CDR3 DNA reads TGCGCCAGCAGCTTCCGCGGCGGGGGGGTATCGGATGAGCAGTTCTTC. This sequence encodes CASSFRGGGVSDEQFF. The chain couples TRBV5-1 to TRBJ2-1; 9 bases fit TRBD2. This CDR3 contains 16 residues. Germline CDR1 reads SGHRS; CDR2 reads YFSETQ. V gave up 2 bases and J gave up 8 bases; unmatched junction bases: 11.

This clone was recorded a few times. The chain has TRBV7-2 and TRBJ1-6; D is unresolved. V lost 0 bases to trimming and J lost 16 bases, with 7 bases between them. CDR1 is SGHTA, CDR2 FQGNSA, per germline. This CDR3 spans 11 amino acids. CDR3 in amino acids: CASSLALELHF. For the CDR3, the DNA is TGTGCCAGCAGCTTAGCTTTAGAGCTCCACTTT.

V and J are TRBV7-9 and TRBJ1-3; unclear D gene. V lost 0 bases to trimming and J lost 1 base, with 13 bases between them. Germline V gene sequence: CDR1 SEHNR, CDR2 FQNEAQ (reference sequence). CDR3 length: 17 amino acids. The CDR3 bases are TGTGCCAGCAGCTTAGCGCTTGGACGGCCATCTGGAAACACCATATATTTT. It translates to CASSLALGRPSGNTIYF.

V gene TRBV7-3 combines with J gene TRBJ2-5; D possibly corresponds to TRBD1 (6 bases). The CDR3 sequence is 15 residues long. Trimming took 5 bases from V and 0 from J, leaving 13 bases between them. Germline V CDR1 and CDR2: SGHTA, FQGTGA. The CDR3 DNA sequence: TGTGCCAGCAGCCCAGGGGCAGGGGACCAAGAGACCCAGTACTTC. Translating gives CASSPGAGDQETQYF.